These 16 T cell receptor beta chains were all obtained from the same sample, sequenced in a study of CD8 T cells in seronegative destructive rheumatoid arthritis. The data were produced by immunoSEQ multiplex PCR, yet TCRdb's version contains in-frame clones alone and is incomplete. The sample contains several thousand clones, about 69% of which appear only once. Sequencing was carried out using CD8+ T cells from blood. The source is a woman aged 45 to 70 with seronegative destructive rheumatoid arthritis.

This clone is medium-sized by share. This rearrangement joins TRBV28 to TRBJ2-6; tentatively, D is TRBD2 (5 bases). Per germline, CDR1 MDHEN and CDR2 SYDVKM. This CDR3 is 17 amino acids long. The ends were cut back, 6 bases at V and 2 bases at J, with 17 bases in the middle. CDR3 amino acids: CASRLPGLDPGANVLTF. The CDR3 DNA is TGTGCCAGCAGGCTACCGGGATTAGATCCTGGGGCCAACGTCCTGACTTTC.

V usage is TRBV6-5 and J usage is TRBJ1-4; TRBD1 is a possible D gene (5 bases). This CDR3 spans 13 amino acids. Germline V gene lookup returns CDR1 MNHEY and CDR2 SVGAGI. V lost 7 bases, J lost 8 bases, and 14 bases lay in between. The CDR3 sequence: CASKSQKGEKLFF. DNA for the CDR3: TGTGCCAGCAAGTCACAAAAGGGGGAAAAACTGTTTTTT.

The rearrangement joins TRBV5-4 to TRBJ2-1, with 8 bases lining up with TRBD1. CDR1 is SGHNT, CDR2 YYREEE, per germline (reference sequence). The CDR3 runs 14 residues. Trimming removed 3 bases from V and 6 bases from J; junction bases left unmatched: 5. This chain's CDR3 is CASSSRTGFNEQFF. DNA for the CDR3: TGTGCCAGCAGCTCCCGGACAGGGTTCAATGAGCAGTTCTTC.

The chain combines TRBV7-9 with TRBJ2-5, with TRBD1 matching over 9 bases. The V and J ends lost 1 base and 3 bases, in that order; junction bases with no gene match: 3. The CDR3 consists of 15 residues. Germline V gene data show CDR1 as SEHNR and CDR2 as FQNEAQ (reference sequence). The CDR3 sequence: CASSLEGTGKETQYF. The CDR3 DNA reads TGTGCCAGCAGCTTAGAGGGGACAGGGAAAGAGACCCAGTACTTC.

This clone was picked up a small number of times. This chain uses TRBV4-1 with TRBJ2-1; a possible D gene is TRBD1 (6 bases). The V and J ends lost 0 bases and 4 bases respectively, with 10 bases between them. CDR1 is MGHRA, CDR2 YSYEKL, per germline. This CDR3 has 15 amino acids. CDR3 nucleotides: TGCGCCAGCAGCCAAGATACTGGACAGTACAATGAGCAGTTCTTC. Residues: CASSQDTGQYNEQFF.

Written as DNA, the CDR3 is TGTGCCAGCACCCACGGACTAGCTGGAGACGAGCAGTACTTC. Translated: CASTHGLAGDEQYF. The chain is built from TRBV25-1 and TRBJ2-7; 8 bases line up with TRBD2. The ends lost 7 bases at V and 5 bases at J; junction bases unmatched: 10. The CDR3 runs to 14 residues. In germline, CDR1 is MGHDK, CDR2 SYGVNS.

Relative to its sample, this clone is medium-sized (0.01 to 0.1%). This chain links TRBV7-9 with TRBJ2-2, with D perhaps TRBD2 (5 bases). CDR1 and CDR2 (germline): SEHNR, FQNEAQ (reference sequence). Deletions cut 0 bases from V and 5 bases from J, with 10 bases between. The CDR3 is 15 residues long. CDR3 sequence (DNA): TGTGCCAGCAGCTTAGCCGGCGGGTCTACCGGGGAGCTGTTTTTT. It translates to CASSLAGGSTGELFF.

The chain is built from TRBV25-1 and TRBJ1-2, with a tentative D call TRBD1 (5 bases). This CDR3 comprises 12 residues. The V and J ends lost 7 bases and 5 bases respectively, with 11 bases between them. Germline assignment: CDR1 MGHDK and CDR2 SYGVNS. CDR3 DNA: TGTGCCAGCAACGGGGGATCGTATGGCTACACCTTC. Translated: CASNGGSYGYTF.

This chain joins TRBV7-6 and TRBJ2-3, with a possible D match to TRBD1 (5 bases). In germline, CDR1 is SGHVS, CDR2 FNYEAQ. This CDR3 has 15 amino acids. Trimming removed 2 bases at V and 0 bases at J, with 9 bases between. This CDR3 reads CASSLLGRSTDTQYF. DNA for the CDR3: TGTGCCAGCAGCTTACTGGGGCGAAGCACAGATACGCAGTATTTT.

V and J are TRBV11-2 and TRBJ2-2, with D unresolved. The V gene's germline CDR1 is SGHAT and CDR2 FQNNGV. Trimming removed 1 base at V and 4 bases at J, with 7 bases between. CDR3 size: 14 residues. The CDR3 spells CASSLAQITGELFF. CDR3 DNA: TGTGCCAGCAGCTTAGCACAGATCACCGGGGAGCTGTTTTTT.

The chain combines TRBV2 with TRBJ2-5; 13 positions match TRBD2. V trimming: 5 bases; J trimming: 5 bases; junction bases outside the gene matches: 5. Germline V gene sequence: CDR1 SNHLY, CDR2 FYNNEI. CDR3 length: 15 amino acids. The chain's CDR3 is CASSFTSGGAETQYF. In nucleotides, the CDR3 is TGTGCCAGCAGTTTTACTAGCGGGGGGGCTGAGACCCAGTACTTC.

The chain links TRBV7-2 to TRBJ1-2; D is possibly TRBD1 (6 bases). V lost 6 bases and J lost 5, with 13 bases in between. Germline V lookup: CDR1 SGHTA, CDR2 FQGNSA. The CDR3 extends over 13 amino acids. The CDR3 loop is CASSSDRKYGYTF. DNA for the CDR3: TGTGCCAGCAGTTCAGACAGGAAGTATGGCTACACCTTC.

Remarks on this clone: At one boundary the junction diverges from the germline segment, which might be a read error. This same CDR3 is encoded by further DNA sequences in the sample. In DNA form, the CDR3 reads TGCGCCAGCAGCCGACTAGCGGGAGATCCTACAGATACGCAGTATTTT. As protein: CASSRLAGDPTDTQYF. The V call is TRBV28, the J call TRBJ2-3; 12 bases align to TRBD2. CDR1 is MDHEN, CDR2 SYDVKM, per germline. CDR3 length equals 16 residues.

This chain connects TRBV2 to TRBJ1-2; 9 bases are a match to TRBD1. Per the germline V gene, CDR1 is SNHLY and CDR2 is FYNNEI. This CDR3 has 12 residues. The ends lost 7 bases at V and 6 bases at J; junction bases unmatched: 3. The CDR3 DNA reads TGTGCCAGCACAACAGGGGGCAATGGCTACACCTTC. This codes for CASTTGGNGYTF.

This chain uses TRBV15 with TRBJ1-1, with a weak D call TRBD1 (5 bases). The ends were cut back, 5 bases at V and 3 bases at J, with 16 bases in the middle. Germline CDR1 is LNHNV and CDR2 is YYDKDF (reference sequence). The CDR3 sequence is 15 residues long. CDR3 coding DNA: TGTGCCACCAGCGATTCTCCAGGGTGGGACACTGAAGCTTTCTTT. This encodes CATSDSPGWDTEAFF.

The chain links TRBV7-9 to TRBJ2-7; possible D gene TRBD1, 5 bases. V was clipped by 0 bases and J by 3 bases, with 18 bases between them. The CDR3 spans 17 residues. Germline values: CDR1 SEHNR, CDR2 FQNEAQ (reference sequence). CDR3 residues: CASSLAGHGASGYEQYF. Written as DNA, the CDR3 is TGTGCCAGCAGCTTAGCGGGTCATGGGGCTTCTGGCTACGAGCAGTACTTC. Based on the CDR3 plus reference TRBV7-9 and TRBJ2-7, the full variable domain is DTGVSQNPRHKITKRGQNVTFRCDPISEHNRLYWYRQTLGQGPEFLTYFQNEAQLEKSRLLSDRFSAERPKGSFSTLEIQRTEQGDSAMYLCASSLAGHGASGYEQYFGPGTRLTVT.